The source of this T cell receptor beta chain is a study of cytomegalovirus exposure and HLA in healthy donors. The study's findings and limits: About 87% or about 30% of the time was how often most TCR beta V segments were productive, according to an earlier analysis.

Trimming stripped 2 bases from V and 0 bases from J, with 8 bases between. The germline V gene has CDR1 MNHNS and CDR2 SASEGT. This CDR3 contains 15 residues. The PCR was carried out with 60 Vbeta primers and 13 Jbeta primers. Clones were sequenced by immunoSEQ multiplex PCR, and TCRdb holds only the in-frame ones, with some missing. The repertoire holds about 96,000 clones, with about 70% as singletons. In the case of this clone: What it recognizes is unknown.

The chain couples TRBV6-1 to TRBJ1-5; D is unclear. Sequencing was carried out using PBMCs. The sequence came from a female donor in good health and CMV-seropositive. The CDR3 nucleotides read TGTGCCAGCAGTGAACGGGGTTTTAGCAATCAGCCCCAGCATTTT. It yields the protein CASSERGFSNQPQHF.